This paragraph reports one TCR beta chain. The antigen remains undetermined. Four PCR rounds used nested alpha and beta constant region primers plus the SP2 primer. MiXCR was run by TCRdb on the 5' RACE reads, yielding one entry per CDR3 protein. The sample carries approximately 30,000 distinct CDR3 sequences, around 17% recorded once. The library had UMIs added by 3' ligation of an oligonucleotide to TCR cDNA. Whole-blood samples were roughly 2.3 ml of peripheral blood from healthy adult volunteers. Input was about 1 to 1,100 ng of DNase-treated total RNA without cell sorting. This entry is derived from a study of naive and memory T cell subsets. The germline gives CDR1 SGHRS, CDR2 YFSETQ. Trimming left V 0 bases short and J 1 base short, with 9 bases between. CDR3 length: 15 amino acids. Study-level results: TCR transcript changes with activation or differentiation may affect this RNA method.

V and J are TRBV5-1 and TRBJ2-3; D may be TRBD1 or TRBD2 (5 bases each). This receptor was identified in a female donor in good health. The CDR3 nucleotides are TGCGCCAGCAGCTTGGGGGACGTCGGCACAGATACGCAGTATTTT. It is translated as CASSLGDVGTDTQYF.